This T cell receptor beta chain was sequenced in a study of monozygotic twins with inflammatory bowel disease. TCRdb re-called the 5' RACE reads and gives one entry per CDR3 protein, without DNA. Reported are 160,000 or so distinct CDR3 sequences; the ten largest clones contain roughly 2.4%. Remarks on this clonotype: What it binds is not known.

Notes on the study in general: Clonotype sharing was lower in IBD patients than healthy twins, most markedly with disease activity. The analysis yielded no support for one strong signal or clonotype associated with IBD.

From germline, CDR1 is MNHEY and CDR2 SMNVEV (reference sequence). The CDR3 length is 16 residues. Sequences were obtained from blood. The chain links TRBV27 to TRBJ2-3; TCRdb's assignment of TRBD1 cannot be checked, as there is no DNA. The sequence was obtained from a human donor with ulcerative colitis or Crohn's disease, or a healthy co-twin of an affected twin (not recorded which). CDR3 protein: CASLPLWTVSTDTQYF.